This is a list of T cell receptor beta chains from one sample in a study of blood T cells in healthy people across ages. Via MiXCR, TCRdb re-called the 5' RACE reads, giving one row per CDR3 protein. The sample has about 500,000 distinct CDR3 sequences, less than 25% seen once. The sample also formed part of further work on T cells of mothers and their children.

The sample taken for sequencing was blood. The receptor set was obtained from a boy younger than 18 in good health. CDR3s include the opening cysteine and the closing phenylalanine or tryptophan. The order of the fields is V gene, J gene, CDR3 length, CDR3 protein.

V: TRBV7-9; J: TRBJ2-7; length: 14; CDR3: CASSLRGTGHEQYF
V: TRBV4-3; J: TRBJ1-6; length: 16; CDR3: CASSPGRHSVNSPLHF
V: TRBV7-2; J: TRBJ2-5; length: 15; CDR3: CASSPQGGAEETQYF
V: TRBV4-2; J: TRBJ2-1; length: 19; CDR3: CASSQDISPPGRWANEQFF
V: TRBV7-9; J: TRBJ2-7; length: 14; CDR3: CASSEPGYPYEQYF
V: TRBV4-3; J: TRBJ2-5; length: 16; CDR3: CASSQDTRQRGETQYF
V: TRBV21-1; J: TRBJ2-4; length: 16; CDR3: CASPTDGGRTKNIQYF
V: TRBV20-1; J: TRBJ2-4; length: 17; CDR3: CSARGAYLGSAKNIQYF
V: TRBV6-5; J: TRBJ1-4; length: 14; CDR3: CASSYSSNRGKLFF
V: TRBV4-1; J: TRBJ2-1; length: 16; CDR3: CASSQIASGSYNEQFF
V: TRBV12-3/TRBV12-4; J: -; length: 14; CDR3: CASSLAMRAYEQYF
V: TRBV6-5; J: TRBJ1-3; length: 16; CDR3: CASSYGSGEVGNTIYF
V: TRBV5-1; J: TRBJ2-5; length: 14; CDR3: CASSADRGPETQYF
V: TRBV6-5; J: TRBJ2-1; length: 14; CDR3: CASSTSWRAGEQFF
V: TRBV28; J: TRBJ2-1; length: 14; CDR3: CASSLSTGGNEQFF
V: TRBV7-3; J: -; length: 13; CDR3: CAGSLLAGYEQYF
V: TRBV4-1; J: TRBJ1-2; length: 18; CDR3: CASSQEGVLVNPNYGYTF
V: TRBV5-1; J: TRBJ2-7; length: 13; CDR3: CASSRGGAYEQYF
V: TRBV5-1; J: TRBJ1-1; length: 15; CDR3: CASSLVGGGDTEAFF
V: TRBV25-1; J: TRBJ2-2; length: 12; CDR3: CASSEAGGELFF
V: TRBV29-1; J: TRBJ2-7; length: 12; CDR3: CSVGTGYYEQYF
V: TRBV4-3; J: TRBJ1-3; length: 15; CDR3: CAAGTGWFSGNTIYF
V: TRBV28; J: TRBJ1-3; length: 14; CDR3: CASSLERPRNTIYF
V: TRBV6-2/TRBV6-3; J: TRBJ2-5; length: 11; CDR3: CASTLRETQYF
V: TRBV29-1; J: TRBJ2-4; length: 14; CDR3: CSVEGRADKNIQYF
V: TRBV20-1; J: -; length: 13; CDR3: CSASSDSAYEQYF
V: TRBV7-6; J: TRBJ2-3; length: 13; CDR3: CASSPPPGDTQYF
V: TRBV4-3; J: -; length: 14; CDR3: CASSQAGLGNEQFF
V: TRBV29-1; J: TRBJ2-1; length: 16; CDR3: CSVEDTSGGGYNEQFF
V: TRBV27; J: TRBJ2-1; length: 15; CDR3: CASSLTGPTYNEQFF
V: TRBV5-1; J: TRBJ2-3; length: 15; CDR3: CASSLYRGPTDTQYF
V: TRBV14; J: TRBJ2-7; length: 14; CDR3: CASRLGQPPNEFYF